The rows below give T cell receptor gamma chains drawn from one sample of a study of Vδ1+ human thymocytes. TCRdb reanalysed the multiplex PCR reads via CATT. The sample consists of 8,000 to 9,000 gamma-chain clones, approximately 55% of them appearing once. The source material was Vdelta1+ gamma-delta thymocytes from the thymus. These receptors were taken from a girl less than two years old who had congenital heart surgery. Both conserved end residues are part of each CDR3. Each record gives: V gene, J gene, clone size, CDR3 protein, CDR3 DNA. Some rows mark clone size as missing; the rest say once, few, many or name a class of expanded clone.

>TRGV9|TRGJ1/TRGJ2|.
CALWEVQKKLF
TGTGCCTTGTGGGAGGTGCAGAAGAAACTCTTT
>TRGV8|TRGJ1/TRGJ2|few
CATWDRSNYYKKLF
TGTGCCACCTGGGATAGGTCGAATTATTATAAGAAACTCTTT
>TRGV2|TRGJ1/TRGJ2|.
CATWDIPYCAEKLF
TGTGCCACCTGGGACATCCCATATTGCGCCGAGAAACTCTTT
>TRGV9|TRGJ1/TRGJ2|few
CALWEEDYYKKLF
TGTGCCTTGTGGGAGGAAGATTATTATAAGAAACTCTTT
>TRGV9|TRGJ1/TRGJ2|few
CALWEVHWNYKKLF
TGCGCCTTGTGGGAGGTGCATTGGAATTATAAGAAACTCTTT
>TRGV8|TRGJP1|.
CATWDTTGRFKIF
TGTGCCACCTGGGATACCACTGGTCGGTTCAAGATATTT
>TRGV8|TRGJ1/TRGJ2|few
CATWDSNYKKLF
TGTGCCACCTGGGATAGCAATTATAAGAAACTCTTT
>TRGV4|TRGJ1/TRGJ2|.
CATWTYYKKLF
TGTGCCACCTGGACTTATTATAAGAAACTCTTT
>TRGV9|TRGJ1/TRGJ2|.
CALWEGGEKLF
TGTGCCTTGTGGGAGGGCGGAGAGAAACTCTTT
>TRGV3|TRGJP2|few
CATWFGCDWIKTF
TGTGCCACCTGGTTCGGGTGTGATTGGATCAAGACGTTT
>TRGV8|TRGJP2|.
CATWGDWIKTF
TGTGCCACCTGGGGTGATTGGATCAAGACCTTT
>TRGV2|TRGJ1/TRGJ2|few
CATWDGNYKKLF
TGTGCCACCTGGGACGGAAATTATAAGAAACTCTTT
>TRGV2|TRGJ1/TRGJ2|few
CATWDGLRKKLF
TGTGCCACCTGGGACGGACTAAGAAAGAAACTCTTT